This TCR beta chain was identified during a study of shared clonotypes between healthy human individuals. Study-wide points: The sampled material consisted only of blood, and tissue repertoires are likely to differ.

As for this clone: Its antigen is unidentified.

Both subsets, CD45RA+ naive and CD45RA-negative memory, were split from the CD4+ cells. Original methodology: Filtering differed for immunoSEQ, which gave only junction sequences without quality scores. Profiled with immunoSEQ multiplex PCR; TCRdb holds only in-frame clones, not every one. D and trimming come from the DNA, and the V and J calls and clone size come from that table. Here the sample spans roughly 1,000,000 clones, about 84% being singletons. The CDR3 spans 13 residues. Germline loops: CDR1 MDHEN, CDR2 SYDVKM. J gave up 5 bases and V 9 bases, and 9 bases lay outside the gene matches. Sequences were obtained from memory CD4+ T cells from PBMCs. Subset meaning: CD45RA-negative fraction. The sequence derives from a man aged 18 to 30 in good health. Some clones in this sample may be carry-over from other donors' samples. The gene calls are TRBV28 and TRBJ2-5, with TRBD1 matching 7 bases. CDR3 bases: TGTGCCAGTATCGACAGGGATAGGGAGACCCAGTACTTC. Translated, it gives CASIDRDRETQYF.